The 16 T cell receptor beta chains reported below all come from one sample, sequenced in a study of monozygotic twins with inflammatory bowel disease. TCRdb reprocessed the 5' RACE reads and stores each CDR3 protein as one record, lacking DNA. The sample includes some 160,000 distinct CDR3 sequences. Source material: blood. These receptors all stem from a human donor with ulcerative colitis or Crohn's disease, or a healthy co-twin of an affected twin (not recorded which).

V is TRBV7-9 and J is TRBJ1-1; the D gene TCRdb calls, TRBD1, cannot be checked with no DNA. This CDR3 spans 14 amino acids. In germline, CDR1 is SEHNR, CDR2 FQNEAQ (reference sequence). Here the CDR3 reads CASSLPTGDTEAFF. The full variable domain, rest sourced from reference TRBV7-9 and TRBJ1-1, is DTGVSQNPRHKITKRGQNVTFRCDPISEHNRLYWYRQTLGQGPEFLTYFQNEAQLEKSRLLSDRFSAERPKGSFSTLEIQRTEQGDSAMYLCASSLPTGDTEAFFGQGTRLTVV.

The V call is TRBV5-1, the J call TRBJ2-7; there is no DNA to check the TCRdb D call of TRBD1. Germline V CDR1 and CDR2: SGHRS, YFSETQ. The CDR3 spans 15 residues. The CDR3 sequence: CASSPRTGAGYEQYF.

This rearrangement joins TRBV7-2 to TRBJ1-4; TCRdb calls TRBD1, which cannot be checked without DNA. The CDR3 has 17 amino acids. CDR1 is SGHTA, CDR2 FQGNSA, per germline. This CDR3 reads CASSLGLRVTTNEKLFF.

The chain uses TRBV14 and TRBJ2-7; TCRdb gives TRBD1 as the D gene, but with no DNA this cannot be confirmed. Per germline, CDR1 SGHDN and CDR2 FVKESK. The CDR3 contains 14 residues. The CDR3 sequence: CASSPRTGWHEQYF.

The chain joins TRBV6-1 to TRBJ1-2; TCRdb designates TRBD1, a call that cannot be tested without DNA. The CDR3 runs 14 residues. Germline V gives CDR1 MNHNS, CDR2 SASEGT. CDR3 protein: CASSGTGGDYGYTF.

The chain combines TRBV30 with TRBJ1-1; with no DNA, the TCRdb D assignment of TRBD1 cannot be verified. The length of the CDR3 is 13 residues. Per the germline V gene, CDR1 is GTSNPN and CDR2 is SVGIG (reference sequence). The CDR3: CAWRLTGGTEAFF.

The chain is built from TRBV5-1 and TRBJ1-5. This CDR3 is 14 amino acids long. CDR1 is SGHRS and CDR2 is YFSETQ in the germline V gene. The CDR3: CASSLDGLNQPQHF.

The chain is built from TRBV7-9 and TRBJ2-6. This CDR3 comprises 17 residues. CDR1 is SEHNR and CDR2 is FQNEAQ in the germline V gene (reference sequence). CDR3 sequence: CASSLAVGVGGANVLTF.

The chain recombines TRBV18 with TRBJ1-1. The CDR3 extends over 12 amino acids. Germline lookup yields CDR1 KGHSH and CDR2 LQKENI. This CDR3 is CASSPVGTEAFF. The full variable domain, with the rest looked up from reference TRBV18 and TRBJ1-1, is NAGVMQNPRHLVRRRGQEARLRCSPMKGHSHVYWYRQLPEEGLKFMVYLQKENIIDESGMPKERFSAEFPKEGPSILRIQQVVRGDSAAYFCASSPVGTEAFFGQGTRLTVV.

The chain has TRBV2 and TRBJ1-1. Germline values: CDR1 SNHLY, CDR2 FYNNEI. The CDR3 runs to 11 residues. The CDR3 reads CAMGTSAEAFF.

The gene calls are TRBV13 and TRBJ1-1. Germline CDR1 is PRHDT and CDR2 is FYEKMQ (reference sequence). This CDR3 has 15 amino acids. This CDR3 reads CASSLGGFLNTEAFF. The complete variable domain, with remaining parts taken from reference TRBV13 and TRBJ1-1, reads AAGVIQSPRHLIKEKRETATLKCYPIPRHDTVYWYQQGPGQDPQFLISFYEKMQSDKGSIPDRFSAQQFSDYHSELNMSSLELGDSALYFCASSLGGFLNTEAFFGQGTRLTVV.

V usage is TRBV6-5 and J usage is TRBJ2-1; TCRdb designates TRBD1, a call that cannot be tested without DNA. This CDR3 spans 15 amino acids. Germline V lookup: CDR1 MNHEY, CDR2 SVGAGI. This CDR3 is CASSSWDRALNEQFF.

J is TRBJ2-3 and V is TRBV12-3 or TRBV12-4; TCRdb lists TRBD2, though no DNA is available to test this call. CDR3 length equals 16 residues. CDR3 amino acids: CASSLVDAGYTDTQYF.

The gene calls are TRBV20-1 and TRBJ2-2; without DNA, the TCRdb call of TRBD2 cannot be checked. The CDR3 sequence is 17 residues long. Germline V gene data show CDR1 as DFQATT and CDR2 as SNEGSKA (reference sequence). The CDR3 spells CSASPPSAGARTGELFF.

The chain has TRBV7-9 and TRBJ2-5; TCRdb outputs TRBD1, but without DNA this stays unchecked. The CDR3 is 13 amino acids. Germline V gene sequence: CDR1 SEHNR, CDR2 FQNEAQ (reference sequence). The CDR3 is CASSPPGDETQYF.

This sequence joins TRBV14 and TRBJ2-1; TCRdb proposes TRBD2, but this gene call is untestable without DNA. CDR1 SGHDN and CDR2 FVKESK come from the germline V gene. CDR3 length equals 15 residues. The CDR3 region is CASSHGTVLYNEQFF.